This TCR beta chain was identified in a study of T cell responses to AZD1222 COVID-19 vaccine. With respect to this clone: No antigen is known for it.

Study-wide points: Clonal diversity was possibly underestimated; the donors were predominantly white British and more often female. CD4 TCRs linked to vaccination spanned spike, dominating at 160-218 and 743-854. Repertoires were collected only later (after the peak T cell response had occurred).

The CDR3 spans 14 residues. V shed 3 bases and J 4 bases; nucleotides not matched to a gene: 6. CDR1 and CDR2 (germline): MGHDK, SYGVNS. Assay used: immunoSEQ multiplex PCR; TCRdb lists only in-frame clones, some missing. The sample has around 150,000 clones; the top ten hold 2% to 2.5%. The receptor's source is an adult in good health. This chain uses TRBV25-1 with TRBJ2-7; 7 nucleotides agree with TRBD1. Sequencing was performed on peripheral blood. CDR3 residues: CASSDRGFRYEQYF. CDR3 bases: TGTGCCAGCAGTGACAGGGGGTTTCGGTACGAGCAGTACTTC.